This T cell receptor (beta chain) stems from a study of T cell responses to AZD1222 COVID-19 vaccine. Trimming at V came to 4 bases and at J to 5 bases, leaving 15 bases not matched to a gene. The CDR3 is 16 residues long. Germline CDR1 SGHRS, CDR2 YFSETQ. This clone was observed a single time. Its matching antigen is unknown. Whole-study findings and limits: Among vaccine-associated CD4 TCRs, coverage spanned spike, with dominance at 160-218 and 743-854.

TCRdb's copy holds only in-frame clones and misses some; the assay was immunoSEQ multiplex PCR. The sample contains about 85,000 clones, about nine tenths of which appear only once. V gene TRBV5-1 combines with J gene TRBJ2-7; TRBD1 agrees at 7 bases. The sequences come from peripheral blood, collected on day 0 of AZD1222 vaccination. The TCR originated in an adult in good health. The DNA for the CDR3 is TGCGCCAGCAGCCAAGATCTAAGGGGGCTCGGAAACGAGCAGTACTTC. Its translation: CASSQDLRGLGNEQYF.